The source of this T cell receptor beta chain is a study of CD4 T cells in relation to SARS-CoV-2 and coronaviruses. Study-wide findings and caveats: Each donor contributed either pre-pandemic or post-infection samples, not both. The cross-reactivity analysis covered only spike protein, not other viral proteins.

A note on this clone: Its target is unknown.

CDR3 length: 16 amino acids. Looked up from germline, CDR1 is SGHDT and CDR2 is YYEEEE. The germline V and J ends were trimmed by 5 bases and 0 bases, with 17 bases remaining between them. Uncultured naive and memory CD4+ T cells supplied DNA for deep TCR-beta sequencing. The assay was immunoSEQ multiplex PCR, and TCRdb's table has in-frame clones only and misses some. Of around 56,000 clones in the sample, roughly 85% were seen once. The unexposed donors gave CD4+ T cells in about 2011-2019, prior to COVID-19. The sample consisted of memory CD4+ T cells from PBMCs. The chain couples TRBV5-6 to TRBJ1-1; D is unclear. The sequence was obtained from a human donor in good health. The CDR3, as DNA: TGTGCCAGCAGTCCTGGGAGGATGTCCCTGAACACTGAAGCTTTCTTT. Its protein product is CASSPGRMSLNTEAFF.